What follows are 6 T cell receptor beta chains derived from one specimen sequenced in a study of shared clonotypes between healthy human individuals. TCRdb's copy holds only in-frame clones and misses some; the assay was immunoSEQ multiplex PCR. Found here are a few million clones, 90% to 95% of them singletons; the top ten hold about 0.37%. The sample was naive CD4+ T cells from PBMCs. Subset in this sample: CD45RA+ positively selected. The receptors stem from a man between 18 and 29 years old in good health. Some clones in this sample may be carry-over from other donors' samples.

The V call is TRBV6-1, the J call TRBJ1-4; the D is unclear. In germline, CDR1 is MNHNS, CDR2 SASEGT. Trimming took off 2 bases at V and 14 bases at J, with 6 bases between the two ends. There are 10 residues in the CDR3. CDR3 DNA: TGTGCCAGCAGTGAACGTCGTCTGTTTTTT. It yields the protein CASSERRLFF.

The V and J genes are TRBV5-1 and TRBJ2-1; either TRBD1 or TRBD2 may fit D (9 bases each). V was shortened by 0 bases and J by 7 bases, with 14 bases between the two germline ends. The germline V gene has CDR1 SGHRS and CDR2 YFSETQ. The CDR3 has 15 residues. The DNA for the CDR3 is TGCGCCAGCAGCTTGGCTAGCGGGACAGGGAATGAGCAGTTCTTC. Translation: CASSLASGTGNEQFF.

The rearrangement links TRBV28 to TRBJ2-4; D not certain. Trimming removed 1 base from V and 6 bases from J, with 7 bases in between. CDR1 is MDHEN, CDR2 SYDVKM, per germline. The CDR3 length is 13 residues. The CDR3 protein is CASSLSGLNIQYF. The CDR3 DNA is TGTGCCAGCAGTTTATCCGGCCTAAACATTCAGTACTTC. Drawing the rest from reference TRBV28 and TRBJ2-4, the complete variable domain is DVKVTQSSRYLVKRTGEKVFLECVQDMDHENMFWYRQDPGLGLRLIYFSYDVKMKEKGDIPEGYSVSREKKERFSLILESASTNQTSMYLCASSLSGLNIQYFGAGTRLSVL.

Note on this clone: Other DNA sequences in the same sample also yield this CDR3. The rearrangement joins TRBV7-9 to TRBJ2-5; TRBD1 might be the D (5 bases). Trimming removed 3 bases at V and 5 bases at J, with 10 bases between. This CDR3 is 13 amino acids long. Germline V gene data show CDR1 as SEHNR and CDR2 as FQNEAQ (reference sequence). CDR3 loop: CASSFQGPETQYF. The CDR3 DNA follows: TGTGCCAGCAGCTTCCAGGGCCCGGAGACCCAGTACTTC.

This clone was seen a handful of times. The CDR3 DNA reads as TGTGCCAGCAGTGAGGCGGTACGCAATCAGCCCCAGCATTTT. Translation: CASSEAVRNQPQHF. This chain uses TRBV2 with TRBJ1-5; D gene ambiguous. The CDR3 loop spans 14 amino acids. V lost 3 bases and J 2 bases, leaving 8 bases between the germline ends. The germline CDR1 and CDR2 sequences are SNHLY and FYNNEI. The full variable domain, in which reference TRBV2 and TRBJ1-5 provide the parts outside the CDR3, is EPEVTQTPSHQVTQMGQEVILRCVPISNHLYFYWYRQILGQKVEFLVSFYNNEISEKSEIFDDQFSVERPDGSNFTLKIRSTKLEDSAMYFCASSEAVRNQPQHFGDGTRLSIL.

J is TRBJ1-6 and V is TRBV7-9; D is unresolved. The CDR3 covers 14 residues. V lost 7 bases and J 10 bases, leaving 17 bases between the germline ends. From germline, CDR1 is SEHNR and CDR2 FQNEAQ (reference sequence). CDR3 sequence: CASTLGTAVSPLHF. The CDR3 DNA is TGTGCCAGCACCCTAGGAACTGCGGTCTCACCCCTCCACTTT.